Listed below are T cell receptor beta chains from one sample, sequenced in a study of CD8+ T cells in alopecia areata. Generated by immunoSEQ multiplex PCR, the TCRdb table keeps only in-frame clones and is missing some. The profile shows fewer than 150,000 clones, roughly 60% of them singletons. This material consisted of CD8+ T cells sorted from blood, taken at week 4, from a patient treated with tofacitinib. The source is a human donor with alopecia areata. Both conserved end residues are part of each CDR3. D genes are given only for firm matches. Size tells how often a clone was seen (once, few, many) or the class of an expanded clone, and some rows leave it out.

j_call v_call d_call clone_size cdr3_nt cdr3_aa
TRBJ1-4 TRBV30 NA once TGTGCCTGGAGTTCCCAAGGTGGTGAAAAACTGTTTTTT CAWSSQGGEKLFF
TRBJ2-4 TRBV6-5 NA few TGTGCCAGCAGTCTGGGGGCAGGTGGAAACATTCAGTACTTC CASSLGAGGNIQYF
TRBJ2-6 TRBV30 TRBD1 NA TGTGCCTGGAGTGACCAGGGACAGGGAGAAGTCAACGTCCTGACTTTC CAWSDQGQGEVNVLTF
TRBJ2-1 TRBV30 NA NA TGTGCCTGGAGTGGGGGCAATGAGCAGTTCTTC CAWSGGNEQFF
TRBJ1-1 TRBV30 NA NA TGTGCCTGGAGTTACGGGGCTACGAACACTGAAGCTTTCTTT CAWSYGATNTEAFF
TRBJ2-7 TRBV7-9 NA NA TGTGCCAGCAGCCCGGGACGGGCACTCTACGAGCAGTACTTC CASSPGRALYEQYF
TRBJ2-7 TRBV29-1 TRBD2 few TGCAGCGTTGAGCTAGCGGGGGTTCAAAACTACGAGCAGTACTTC CSVELAGVQNYEQYF
TRBJ2-7 TRBV29-1 TRBD1 NA TGCAGCGTAGCCGGGACAGGGGAGGCAATGGTCTACGAGCAGTACTTC CSVAGTGEAMVYEQYF
TRBJ2-7 TRBV29-1 TRBD1 NA TGCAGCGTTGTAGAACCGGGACAGGGTGGTCTGGTCGTGTACGAGCAGTACTTC CSVVEPGQGGLVVYEQYF
TRBJ2-1 TRBV27 TRBD2 NA TGTGCCAGCAGTTTAAGGCGGGCCAGCGGGGGGGCCAATGAGCAGTTCTTC CASSLRRASGGANEQFF
TRBJ1-1 TRBV30 NA NA TGTGCCTGGAGTTTGAACACTGAAGCTTTCTTT CAWSLNTEAFF
TRBJ1-5 TRBV28 TRBD1 NA TGTGCCAGCAGTCAACAGGGGGCCTTCAATCAGCCCCAGCATTTT CASSQQGAFNQPQHF
TRBJ2-5 TRBV29-1 TRBD2 NA TGCAGCGTGCACCCTCGGACTAGCGGGGGGATACAAGAGACCCAGTACTTC CSVHPRTSGGIQETQYF
TRBJ1-1 TRBV6-5 NA NA TGTGCCAGCAGTTATTGGGGGGACCGAAACACTGAAGCTTTCTTT CASSYWGDRNTEAFF
TRBJ2-1 TRBV30 NA NA TGTGCCTGGAGGACCGGGACCAAGTACAATGAGCAGTTCTTC CAWRTGTKYNEQFF
TRBJ1-1 TRBV5-8 NA NA TGTGCCAGCAGCTACCCGACGGGAAACACTGAAGCTTTCTTT CASSYPTGNTEAFF
TRBJ1-2 TRBV29-1 NA NA TGCAGCGTTGTGAAACCGCCACGACCGACGGATAACTATGGCTACACCTTC CSVVKPPRPTDNYGYTF
TRBJ1-5 TRBV2 NA NA TGTGCCAGCAGTGAAGCAGGGGATCAGCCCCAGCATTTT CASSEAGDQPQHF
TRBJ2-5 TRBV7-9 NA few TGTGCCAGCAGCTTGATTGGGGGGCGAGAGACCCAGTACTTC CASSLIGGRETQYF
TRBJ1-2 TRBV13 TRBD1 NA TGTGCCAGCAGCTTAGCTATCACAGGGGGAGGCTACACCTTC CASSLAITGGGYTF
TRBJ2-2 TRBV2 TRBD2 once TGTGCCAGCAGCGCGGGGGACACCGGGGAGCTGTTTTTT CASSAGDTGELFF
TRBJ2-7 TRBV30 NA NA TGTGCCTGGACCGAGGGTCGGGGCTACGAGCAGTACTTC CAWTEGRGYEQYF
TRBJ2-5 TRBV5-4 TRBD1 NA TGTGCCAGCAGGTCGGACAGGGGGGTCCAGTACTTC CASRSDRGVQYF
TRBJ2-5 TRBV28 NA NA TGCCCAACCCCGAGGGACCCCGGCCAAGAGACCCAGTACTTC CPTPRDPGQETQYF
TRBJ2-7 TRBV30 NA NA TGTGCCTGGACGACTGGGAACTCCTACGAGCAGTACTTC CAWTTGNSYEQYF
TRBJ1-2 TRBV30 TRBD1 NA TGTGCCTGGAGTGCTCCTAGCGGGACAGGGTTCTTATATGGCTACACCTTC CAWSAPSGTGFLYGYTF
TRBJ2-7 TRBV29-1 TRBD1 once TGCAGCGTCACAGGGGACCCCTACGAGCAGTACTTC CSVTGDPYEQYF
TRBJ2-1 TRBV30 TRBD2 NA TGTGCCTGGAGTACCGGGACTAGCGGGGAGGATGAGCAGTTCTTC CAWSTGTSGEDEQFF
TRBJ2-5 TRBV30 NA NA TGTGCCTACCGTTTAAAAGAGACCCAGTACTTC CAYRLKETQYF
TRBJ1-1 TRBV30 NA few TGTGCCTGGAGTGTTGAAAGTCTAGTTGAAGCTTTCTTT CAWSVESLVEAFF
TRBJ2-3 TRBV7-9 NA NA TGTGCCAGCAGCAACCTGAACCGGGACCTCACAGATACGCAGTATTTT CASSNLNRDLTDTQYF
TRBJ1-2 TRBV5-4 NA few TGTGCCAGCAGCCCCTCGGGACTAGGAGGTGGCTACACCTTC CASSPSGLGGGYTF
TRBJ2-7 TRBV4-1 NA NA TGCGCCAGCAGCCACAGACCCGACAGCTACGAGCAGTACTTC CASSHRPDSYEQYF
TRBJ1-6 TRBV27 NA few TGTGCCAGCAGGGGTGGTTATAATTCACCCCTCCACTTT CASRGGYNSPLHF
TRBJ2-7 TRBV30 NA once TGTGCCTGGAGTGTACTAAGTGGCTACGAGCAGTACTTC CAWSVLSGYEQYF
TRBJ2-5 TRBV10-3 NA few TGTGCCATCAGTGAGTTGGGGAATCAAGAGACCCAGTACTTC CAISELGNQETQYF
TRBJ1-2 TRBV29-1 NA few TGCAGCGTTGAACAATCAAGATCCGGCTACACCTTC CSVEQSRSGYTF
TRBJ1-2 TRBV29-1 TRBD1 few TGCAGCGTTGAAGATCTCCTACCCCCGGGACAGGGCTATGGCTACACCTTC CSVEDLLPPGQGYGYTF
TRBJ2-5 TRBV9 NA NA TGTGCCAGCAGCCCGAACCAAGAGACCCAGTACTTC CASSPNQETQYF
TRBJ1-6 TRBV30 NA few TGTGCCTGGAGTGTAAGTCGCTCCGATAATTCACCCCTCCACTTT CAWSVSRSDNSPLHF
TRBJ2-7 TRBV25-1 NA NA TGTGCCAGCAGTGAGTTGGTGAAGTCCTACGAGCAGTACTTC CASSELVKSYEQYF
TRBJ1-4 TRBV7-9 TRBD1 few TGTGCCAGCACCGCGACAGGGAGGCCAAATGAAAAACTGTTTTTT CASTATGRPNEKLFF
TRBJ1-5 TRBV13 NA NA TGTGCCAGCAGCTTAGGCGGCGGTAAGTCGAGCAATCAGCCCCAGCATTTT CASSLGGGKSSNQPQHF
TRBJ2-1 TRBV29-1 TRBD2 NA TGCAGCGGCGGACTAGCGGGGCCGAATGAGCAGTTCTTC CSGGLAGPNEQFF
TRBJ2-7 TRBV30 NA NA TGTGCCTGGAGTGTAGCCTCCTACGAGCAGTACTTC CAWSVASYEQYF